This T cell receptor (beta chain) was identified during a study of blood T cell repertoires in COVID-19. Study in general: Samples of COVID-19 (acute and convalescent) were obtained from the United States, Italy and Spain. The analysed material was cDNA or gDNA that came from T cells, B-cell-depleted T cells, or PBMCs.

Per the original data handling: How many nucleated cells were present was estimated from reference gene primer amplification. Clones were read by immunoSEQ multiplex PCR, and TCRdb kept only the in-frame ones, dropping some. V, J and clone size reflect that table, while D and trimming were determined from the DNA. The sample includes under 200,000 clones, 70% to 90% of them seen just once. V dropped 1 base and J dropped 7 bases, with 14 bases sitting between them. This CDR3 contains 15 residues. Germline V lookup: CDR1 LGHNA, CDR2 YNFKEQ. This chain connects TRBV4-2 to TRBJ2-4; D might be TRBD2 (6 bases). Sequences were obtained from peripheral blood. The origin of this receptor is a man in his fifties or sixties with active or convalescent COVID-19. CDR3 sequence (DNA): TGTGCCAGCAGCCAAGTTACTAGCCTTGTCAACATTCAGTACTTC. It translates to CASSQVTSLVNIQYF.